This TCR beta chain was sequenced in a study of shared clonotypes between healthy human individuals (TCRdb year 2020). Notes on the research overall: A couple of women and a few men aged 18 to 49 years were included in the cohort. Blood TCR repertoires of roughly 5 healthy adults were deeply sequenced to estimate repertoire size and the extent of clonotype sharing between individuals. Libraries were prepared and TCR repertoires were sequenced by different laboratories using diverse techniques, in order to increase sequencing depth and limit assay-specific biases. Leukapheresis yielded between about 0.94 and 9.5 billion PBMCs per donor. For each donor, CD4 naive and CD4 memory were each given three plates, CD8 naive was given two plates, and CD8 memory was given one plate.

Using the deep immunoSEQ assay, multiplex PCR amplified TCR CDR3 regions from genomic DNA. For each cell subset, the extracted genomic DNA was distributed evenly across all wells of several immunoSEQ 96-well plates, and each plate served as one replicate. For sorted subsets, approximately 190 ng genomic DNA, equal to approximately 30,000 T cell genomes, was loaded into each replicate PCR. Purified libraries were measured with a Qubit 3.0 fluorometer, size-checked on a Bioanalyzer 2100, and measured again with the KAPA Library Quantification kit. A separate single-read 150-cycle Illumina NextSeq 550 flow cell was used to sequence each immunoSEQ 96-well plate. The original methods were these. Because only junctional sequences without quality scores were contained in the immunoSEQ output, filtering matching that applied to full-length reads could not be performed. To assign V/J genes and CDR3, sequences were annotated against IMGT germline references using PyIR, a Python wrapper for IgBLAST v1.9. Reads were filtered out if the reads had weak V/J assignments (E-value above 1e-6), no CDR3, stop codons, out-of-frame junctions, or ambiguous translated residues. V3J clonotypes were defined by identical inferred V gene, J gene, and CDR3 amino acid sequence. Percentage overlap between repertoires was computed as shared unique clonotypes divided by the size of the smaller repertoire. RTK rarefaction, the Chao1 estimator, and Recon v2.1 estimates of unobserved clonotypes were used to assess repertoire richness. Generation probabilities were computed with OLGA for all TCRbeta clonotypes obtained by the gDNA method from four donors. TCRdb provides this immuneACCESS table in a form limited to in-frame rearrangements. Some clones are lacking; in checked studies, under half of them reflect an unresolved V gene, and why the rest are absent is not known. The D gene and trimming were derived from the DNA, and the V and J assignments and clone size from that table. This sample holds 2 million to 2.5 million clones; approximately 96% were observed only once. Of the sample, 0.1% to 0.15% falls within the top ten clones.

In the case of this clone: This clone's antigen is unknown. No qualities accompany the bases; no much larger clone lies one base away.

Trimming leaves V shorter by 10 bases and J shorter by 6 bases, with the junction holding 12 bases beyond the gene matches. The CDR3 runs 15 residues from the cysteine to the phenylalanine. The CDR3 DNA has 45 bases and is translated from base 1. CDR1 MNHEY and CDR2 SMNVEV are derived from the germline V gene (reference sequence). What the work shows at the level of the full study, not this receptor alone: Sharing across a handful of donors was observed for roughly 5% of naive CD4, over 3% of naive CD8, roughly 2.3% of memory CD4, and roughly 0.43% of memory CD8 clonotypes. Only blood was sampled, and tissue TCR repertoires likely differ from those in blood. Based on pairwise subsampling, the degree of clonotype sharing among donors was expected to be affected by sequencing depth. The genetic and exposure-history diversity represented was limited by the small number of donors. Incomplete sequencing was indicated by rarefaction of sorted-subset datasets, despite the large sequencing depth. Compared with non-shared clonotypes, the clonotypes found in all four sorted-subset donors had higher generation probabilities. Estimated clonotype richness was generally larger for naive than for memory subsets.

The donors were healthy, HIV-negative adults with no recently reported acute infections or vaccinations. Only Caucasian adults living in Nashville, Tennessee, USA were represented among the donors. Magnetic negative selection was used to enrich CD4+ T cells, after which naive cells were positively selected on CD45RA and the negative fraction became the memory subset. After blood collection by leukapheresis, PBMCs were isolated using Ficoll-Histopaque density gradient centrifugation and then cryopreserved in the vapor phase of liquid nitrogen. Purity and quantity of every magnetically sorted T cell population were checked by analytical flow cytometry. From each sorted fraction, genomic DNA was isolated and quantified by UV absorbance on a Nanodrop 2000c.

The sequence was obtained from a man aged 18 to 30 in good health. In this chain, TRBV27 is recombined with TRBJ1-6; 7 middle bases align to TRBD1. The material sequenced was naive CD4+ T cells sorted from blood. Read against the paper, the sample's cell subset or site label means: CD45RA+ positively selected. The sequenced DNA is TGTGCCACCCAAACAGGGACAGTGACTAATTCACCCCTCCACTTT. Its protein product is CATQTGTVTNSPLHF.